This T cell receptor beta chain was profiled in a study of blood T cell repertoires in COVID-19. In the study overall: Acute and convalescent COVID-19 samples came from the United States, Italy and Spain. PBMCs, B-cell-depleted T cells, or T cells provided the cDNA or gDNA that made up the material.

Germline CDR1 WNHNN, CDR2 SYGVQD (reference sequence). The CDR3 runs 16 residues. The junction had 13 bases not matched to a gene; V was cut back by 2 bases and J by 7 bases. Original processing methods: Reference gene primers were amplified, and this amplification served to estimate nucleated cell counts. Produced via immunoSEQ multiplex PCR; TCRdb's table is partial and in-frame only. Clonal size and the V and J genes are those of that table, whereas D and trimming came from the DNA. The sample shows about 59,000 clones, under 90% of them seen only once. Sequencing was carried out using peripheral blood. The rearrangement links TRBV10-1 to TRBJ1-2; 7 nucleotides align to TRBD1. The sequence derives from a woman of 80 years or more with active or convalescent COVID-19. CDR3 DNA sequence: TGCGCCAGCAGTGAGAGAGGGGGCGGCCCTTTAGTTGGCTACACCTTC. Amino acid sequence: CASSERGGGPLVGYTF.